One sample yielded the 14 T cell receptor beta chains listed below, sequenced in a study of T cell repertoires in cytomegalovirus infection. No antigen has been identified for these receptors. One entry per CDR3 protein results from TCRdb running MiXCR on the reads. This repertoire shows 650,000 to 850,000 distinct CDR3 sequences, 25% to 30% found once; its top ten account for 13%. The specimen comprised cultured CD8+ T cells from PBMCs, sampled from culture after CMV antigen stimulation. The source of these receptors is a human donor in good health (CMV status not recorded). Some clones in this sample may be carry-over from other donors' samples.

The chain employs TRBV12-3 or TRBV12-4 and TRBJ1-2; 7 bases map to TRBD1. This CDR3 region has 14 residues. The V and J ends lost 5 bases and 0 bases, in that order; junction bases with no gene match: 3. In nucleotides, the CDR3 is TGTGCCAGCAGTCAGACAGGGCCTAACTATGGCTACACCTTC. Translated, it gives CASSQTGPNYGYTF.

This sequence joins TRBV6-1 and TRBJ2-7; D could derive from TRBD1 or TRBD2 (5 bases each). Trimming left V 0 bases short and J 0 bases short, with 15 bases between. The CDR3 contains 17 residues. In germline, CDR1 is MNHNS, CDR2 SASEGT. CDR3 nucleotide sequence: TGTGCCAGCAGTGAAGCAGGTCAGGGAGTAACCTCCTACGAGCAGTACTTC. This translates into CASSEAGQGVTSYEQYF.

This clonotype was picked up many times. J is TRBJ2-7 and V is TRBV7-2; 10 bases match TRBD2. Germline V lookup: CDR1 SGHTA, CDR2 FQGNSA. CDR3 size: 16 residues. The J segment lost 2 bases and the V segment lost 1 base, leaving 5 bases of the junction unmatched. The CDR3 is CASSLEVAGGTYEQYF. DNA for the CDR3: TGTGCCAGCAGCTTAGAAGTAGCGGGGGGTACCTACGAGCAGTACTTC.

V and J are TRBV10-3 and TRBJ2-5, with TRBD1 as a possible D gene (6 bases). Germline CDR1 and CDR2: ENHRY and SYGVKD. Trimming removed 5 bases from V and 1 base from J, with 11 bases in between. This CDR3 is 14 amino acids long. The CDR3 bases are TGTGCCATCAGTCCGGGACAAGCCCAAGAGACCCAGTACTTC. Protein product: CAISPGQAQETQYF.

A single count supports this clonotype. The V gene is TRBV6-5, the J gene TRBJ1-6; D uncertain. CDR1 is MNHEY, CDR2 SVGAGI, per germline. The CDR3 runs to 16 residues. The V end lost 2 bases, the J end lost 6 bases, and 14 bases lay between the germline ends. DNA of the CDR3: TGTGCCAGCAGTTACAGTCGGGAGATGGGTAATTCACCCCTCCACTTT. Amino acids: CASSYSREMGNSPLHF.

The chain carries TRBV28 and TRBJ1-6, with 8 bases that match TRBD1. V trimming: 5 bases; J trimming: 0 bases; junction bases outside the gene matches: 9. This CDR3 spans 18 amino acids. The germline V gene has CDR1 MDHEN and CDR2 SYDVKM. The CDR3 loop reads CASSKDRVSSSYNSPLHF. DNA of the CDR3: TGTGCCAGCAGTAAGGACAGGGTGTCCAGCTCCTATAATTCACCCCTCCACTTT.

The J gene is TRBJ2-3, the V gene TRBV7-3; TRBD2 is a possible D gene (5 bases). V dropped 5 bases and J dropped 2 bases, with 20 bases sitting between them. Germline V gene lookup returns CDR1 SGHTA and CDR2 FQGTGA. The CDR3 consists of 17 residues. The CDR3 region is CASSPTWTAAPTDTQYF. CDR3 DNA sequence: TGTGCCAGCAGCCCAACCTGGACTGCGGCCCCCACAGATACGCAGTATTTT.

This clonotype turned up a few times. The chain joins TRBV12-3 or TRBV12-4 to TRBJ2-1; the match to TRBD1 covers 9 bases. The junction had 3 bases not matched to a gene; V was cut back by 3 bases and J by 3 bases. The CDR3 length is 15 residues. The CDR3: CASSFPDRGYNEQFF. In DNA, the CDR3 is TGTGCCAGCAGTTTCCCGGACAGGGGCTACAATGAGCAGTTCTTC.

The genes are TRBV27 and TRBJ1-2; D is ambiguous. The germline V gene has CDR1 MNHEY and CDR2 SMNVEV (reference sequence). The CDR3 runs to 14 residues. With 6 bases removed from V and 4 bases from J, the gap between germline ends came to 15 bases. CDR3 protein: CASSPGRLPYGYTF. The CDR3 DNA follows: TGTGCCAGCAGCCCGGGCCGACTACCCTATGGCTACACCTTC.

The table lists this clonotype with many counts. The CDR3 protein is CASSPFVRTASYEQYF. For the CDR3, the DNA is TGTGCCAGCAGCCCCTTCGTGAGGACTGCCTCCTACGAGCAGTACTTC. V is TRBV7-9 and J is TRBJ2-7; TRBD2 is a possible D gene (5 bases). Germline V gene data show CDR1 as SEHNR and CDR2 as FQNEAQ (reference sequence). Trimming removed 5 bases at V and 0 bases at J, with 17 bases between. The CDR3 sequence is 16 residues long.

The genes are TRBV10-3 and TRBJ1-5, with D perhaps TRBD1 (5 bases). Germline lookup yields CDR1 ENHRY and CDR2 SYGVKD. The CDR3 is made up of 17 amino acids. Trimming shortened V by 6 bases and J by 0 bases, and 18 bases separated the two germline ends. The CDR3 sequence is CAISADKMGHSNQPQHF. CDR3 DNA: TGTGCCATCAGCGCGGACAAGATGGGGCATAGCAATCAGCCCCAGCATTTT.

Here the CDR3 reads CASSLGLAGLYEQYV. In nucleotides, the CDR3 is TGTGCCAGCAGCTTGGGACTAGCGGGCCTCTACGAGCAGTACGTC. This chain joins TRBV12-3 or TRBV12-4 and TRBJ2-7; 12 bases align to TRBD2. V shed 6 bases and J 3 bases; nucleotides not matched to a gene: 6. CDR3 length: 15 amino acids.

The CDR3: CASSQDSTSGFYNEQFF. In nucleotides, the CDR3 is TGCGCCAGCAGCCAAGATAGTACTAGCGGGTTCTACAATGAGCAGTTCTTC. The chain uses TRBV4-1 and TRBJ2-1; 9 bases are shared with TRBD2. The germline V gene has CDR1 MGHRA and CDR2 YSYEKL. The CDR3 length is 17 residues. The J segment lost 3 bases and the V segment lost 0 bases, leaving 6 bases of the junction unmatched.

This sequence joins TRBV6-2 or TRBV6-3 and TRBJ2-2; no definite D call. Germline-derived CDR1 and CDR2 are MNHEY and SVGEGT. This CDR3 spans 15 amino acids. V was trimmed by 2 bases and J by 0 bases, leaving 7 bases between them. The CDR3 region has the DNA TGTGCCAGCAGTTACGGGGTGGCGAACACCGGGGAGCTGTTTTTT. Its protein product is CASSYGVANTGELFF.